Included here is one T cell receptor beta chain sequence, with context. This record comes from a study of blood T cell repertoires in COVID-19. This CDR3 is built from 13 residues. Trimming cost V 6 bases and J 3 bases; bases outside gene matches: 4. Germline-derived CDR1 and CDR2 are SNHLY and FYNNEI. TCRdb's copy holds only in-frame clones and misses some; the assay was immunoSEQ multiplex PCR. In the table there are 250,000 to 350,000 clones, roughly 87% of which are singletons. The specimen was peripheral blood. The sequence derives from a man between 18 and 29 years old with active or convalescent COVID-19. V gene TRBV2 combines with J gene TRBJ2-7; 8 bases match TRBD2. This chain's CDR3 is CASRGGTSYEQYF. The CDR3 bases are TGTGCCAGCAGGGGGGGGACTAGCTACGAGCAGTACTTC.